The 20 T cell receptor beta chains given below trace back to one sample, sequenced in a study of T cell changes during pregnancy in multiple sclerosis. Repertoires were generated with immunoSEQ multiplex PCR, while TCRdb's copy carries only in-frame clones and drops some. Of about 36,000 clones listed, 70% to 90% were seen once; the top ten hold under 0.75%. Sequencing used CD4+ T cells from peripheral blood mononuclear cells, obtained in the first trimester of pregnancy. The receptors were gathered from a female donor with multiple sclerosis, enrolled in a pregnancy study.

This chain connects TRBV7-8 to TRBJ1-2; no reliable D call. CDR3 length: 14 amino acids. Looked up from germline, CDR1 is SGHVS and CDR2 is FQNEAQ. The V end lost 2 bases, the J end lost 3 bases, and 10 bases lay between the germline ends. The CDR3: CASSLFRGDYGYTF. In DNA, the CDR3 is TGTGCCAGCAGCTTATTTAGAGGCGACTATGGCTACACCTTC.

This clone was detected only once. The chain employs TRBV28 and TRBJ2-1; 12 bases fit TRBD2. Per the germline V gene, CDR1 is MDHEN and CDR2 is SYDVKM. The length of the CDR3 is 16 residues. Trimming at V came to 4 bases and at J to 7 bases, leaving 8 bases not matched to a gene. In DNA form, the CDR3 reads TGTGCCAGCAGTTCCTATCGACTAGCGGGAGAAAATGAGCAGTTCTTC. Translated: CASSSYRLAGENEQFF.

This sequence joins TRBV19 and TRBJ2-3; 10 bases agree with TRBD2. CDR3 length: 14 residues. The V gene's germline CDR1 is LNHDA and CDR2 SQIVND (reference sequence). The trim removed 6 bases at V and 4 bases at J, leaving 4 bases unmatched. The CDR3 protein is CASRPSGSPDTQYF. The CDR3 DNA reads TGTGCCAGTAGGCCTAGCGGGAGCCCAGATACGCAGTATTTT.

The chain recombines TRBV11-2 with TRBJ1-5; weak D call: TRBD1 (5 bases). The CDR3 is 14 amino acids. V lost 1 base to trimming and J lost 7 bases, with 11 bases between them. Germline-derived CDR1 and CDR2 are SGHAT and FQNNGV. In nucleotides, the CDR3 is TGTGCCAGCAGCTTAGCAGGGCACGGGCAGCCCCAGCATTTT. This encodes CASSLAGHGQPQHF.

The chain joins TRBV5-4 to TRBJ2-5; 10 nucleotides line up with TRBD1. This CDR3 has 15 residues. Germline V gene lookup returns CDR1 SGHNT and CDR2 YYREEE (reference sequence). V lost 4 bases to trimming and J lost 5 bases; unmatched junction nucleotides: 8. The CDR3 sequence is CASSPGQGLGETQYF. The DNA of the CDR3 is TGTGCCAGCAGCCCGGGACAGGGGTTAGGGGAGACCCAGTACTTC.

The chain uses TRBV9 and TRBJ2-7; 8 bases match TRBD1. Trimming cost V 2 bases and J 3 bases; bases outside gene matches: 4. The germline V gene encodes CDR1 SGDLS and CDR2 YYNGEE. The CDR3 consists of 14 residues. CDR3 protein: CASSVGDRLYEQYF. The DNA for the CDR3 is TGTGCCAGCAGCGTTGGGGACAGGCTCTACGAGCAGTACTTC.

The chain recombines TRBV5-1 with TRBJ2-7; D possibly corresponds to TRBD1 (5 bases). Per germline, CDR1 SGHRS and CDR2 YFSETQ. CDR3 length: 13 residues. Deletions cut 4 bases from V and 3 bases from J, with 11 bases between. As DNA, the CDR3 is TGCGCCAGCAGCATACTTACAGGCTACGAGCAGTACTTC. Translating gives CASSILTGYEQYF.

The DNA for the CDR3 is TGCAGCGTAGGAATGACAGTCAACACTGAAGCTTTCTTT. Protein: CSVGMTVNTEAFF. V gene TRBV29-1 combines with J gene TRBJ1-1; perhaps TRBD1 as D (5 bases). The germline V and J ends were trimmed by 6 bases and 2 bases, with 13 bases remaining between them. This CDR3 has 13 residues. Germline values: CDR1 SQVTM, CDR2 ANQGSEA.

The V gene is TRBV6-5, the J gene TRBJ1-1; D possibly corresponds to TRBD1 (6 bases). With 5 bases removed from V and 6 bases from J, the gap between germline ends came to 16 bases. CDR1 and CDR2 from the germline V gene are MNHEY and SVGAGI. The CDR3 sequence is 14 residues long. The CDR3 coding sequence is TGTGCCAGCAGTATTACAGGGTGGGGGTCTGAAGCTTTCTTT. Its translation: CASSITGWGSEAFF.

V usage is TRBV19 and J usage is TRBJ1-2; TRBD1 agrees at 8 bases. CDR3 length: 15 residues. The V segment lost 7 bases and the J segment 2 bases; nucleotides outside the gene matches: 9. Germline CDR1 reads LNHDA; CDR2 reads SQIVND (reference sequence). CDR3 loop: CASTLGQGSNYGYTF. CDR3 in DNA: TGTGCCAGTACCCTCGGACAGGGATCGAACTATGGCTACACCTTC.

The chain uses TRBV20-1 and TRBJ2-3; D might be TRBD1 (5 bases). The CDR3 loop spans 10 amino acids. Trimming stripped 3 bases from V and 10 bases from J, with 8 bases between. Germline loops: CDR1 DFQATT, CDR2 SNEGSKA (reference sequence). The CDR3 region has the DNA TGCAGTGCTAGGGACAAGGCGCAGTATTTT. Translation: CSARDKAQYF.

V and J are TRBV6-1 and TRBJ2-2, with 11 bases aligning to TRBD2. CDR3 size: 17 residues. Germline CDR1 and CDR2: MNHNS and SASEGT. The ends lost 3 bases at V and 1 base at J; junction bases unmatched: 4. DNA for the CDR3: TGTGCCAGCAGTGACTTTAGCGGGGGGGAGAACACCGGGGAGCTGTTTTTT. Protein product: CASSDFSGGENTGELFF.

The chain carries TRBV27 and TRBJ2-1; 11 positions match TRBD2. Germline CDR1 MNHEY, CDR2 SMNVEV (reference sequence). The CDR3 is 14 amino acids. V gave up 7 bases and J gave up 8 bases; unmatched junction bases: 7. The CDR3 here is CASKPGLADDEQFF. DNA of the CDR3: TGTGCCAGCAAACCGGGACTAGCGGACGATGAGCAGTTCTTC.

The chain joins TRBV6-5 to TRBJ1-3, with 8 bases aligning to TRBD1. V lost 7 bases, J lost 4 bases, and 6 bases stayed unmatched. CDR1 is MNHEY, CDR2 SVGAGI, per germline. This CDR3 spans 14 amino acids. The CDR3 spells CASTATGAGNTIYF. The CDR3 nucleotides are TGTGCCAGCACTGCGACAGGGGCCGGAAACACCATATATTTT.

The chain links TRBV6-6 to TRBJ2-7; the D is unclear. From germline, CDR1 is MNHNY and CDR2 SVGAGI (reference sequence). This CDR3 is built from 15 residues. V was shortened by 0 bases and J by 3 bases, with 12 bases between the two germline ends. In nucleotides, the CDR3 is TGTGCCAGCAGTTACTCTCTGGAACAGCTCTACGAGCAGTACTTC. It translates to CASSYSLEQLYEQYF.

In this sample, this clone turned up once. The chain uses TRBV2 and TRBJ2-7; tentatively, D is TRBD1 (5 bases). This CDR3 region has 14 residues. Germline CDR1 and CDR2: SNHLY and FYNNEI. Trimming took off 4 bases at V and 3 bases at J, with 13 bases between the two ends. The CDR3 region has the DNA TGTGCCAGCAGTGGTGGGGCCCCAAGCTACGAGCAGTACTTC. Protein: CASSGGAPSYEQYF.

This clone was observed a single time. The rearrangement links TRBV9 to TRBJ2-3, with TRBD2 matching over 7 bases. CDR1 and CDR2 from the germline V gene are SGDLS and YYNGEE. This CDR3 region has 15 residues. The V and J ends lost 4 bases and 1 base, in that order; junction bases with no gene match: 6. This CDR3 is CASSPWLAGTDTQYF. The DNA for the CDR3 is TGTGCCAGCAGCCCCTGGCTAGCGGGCACAGATACGCAGTATTTT.

The chain employs TRBV18 and TRBJ1-4; D call uncertain. The V gene lost 3 bases and the J gene lost 5 bases, with 10 bases spanning the gap. CDR3 size: 14 residues. Per germline, CDR1 KGHSH and CDR2 LQKENI. In nucleotides, the CDR3 is TGTGCCAGCTCACCCCCCAGATCGAATGAAAAACTGTTTTTT. Protein product: CASSPPRSNEKLFF.

The V gene is TRBV7-8, the J gene TRBJ1-1, with TRBD1 identical over 8 bases. V was clipped by 5 bases and J by 5 bases; unmatched bases: 4. The CDR3 loop spans 13 amino acids. Per germline, CDR1 SGHVS and CDR2 FQNEAQ. The CDR3 DNA follows: TGTGCCAGCAGCAGGGGACAGGAAACTGAAGCTTTCTTT. As protein: CASSRGQETEAFF. The full variable domain, completed using reference TRBV7-8 and TRBJ1-1, is GAGVSQSPRYKVAKRGQDVALRCDPISGHVSLFWYQQALGQGPEFLTYFQNEAQLDKSGLPSDRFFAERPEGSVSTLKIQRTQQEDSAVYLCASSRGQETEAFFGQGTRLTVV.

The chain couples TRBV28 to TRBJ1-5; 7 positions match TRBD1. Trimming took 4 bases from V and 7 from J; bases not matched to a gene: 7. The CDR3 runs to 14 residues. Germline CDR1 MDHEN, CDR2 SYDVKM. The CDR3 sequence is CASSSGRQGQPQHF. In DNA form, the CDR3 reads TGTGCCAGCAGTTCCGGTCGACAGGGCCAGCCCCAGCATTTT.